This T cell receptor beta chain was sequenced during a study of shared clonotypes between healthy human individuals. Here immunoSEQ multiplex PCR was the method, and the copy in TCRdb shows in-frame clones only, minus some. The sample holds almost 750,000 clones, around 70% seen once. On this clone: Antigen: not known.

Trimming removed 5 bases from V and 5 bases from J, with 19 bases in between. The CDR3 extends over 15 amino acids. The germline V gene encodes CDR1 SGHTA and CDR2 FQGTGA. Study-level findings and limits: It was anticipated that sequencing depth would influence how many clonotypes donors shared.

The receptor comes from a woman aged 25-40 years in good health. The V and J genes are TRBV7-3 and TRBJ2-7; perhaps TRBD2 as D (6 bases). Sequencing was performed on memory CD4+ T cells sorted from blood. Regarding subset: CD45RA-negative fraction. DNA for the CDR3: TGTGCCAGCAGCCTCCAACCGGGAGTGGCTCACGAGCAGTACTTC. This translates into CASSLQPGVAHEQYF.